The 13 T cell receptor beta chains below all came from one sample that was sequenced in a study of T cell repertoires in cytomegalovirus infection. Their antigens remain unidentified. In TCRdb, the reads were re-called with MiXCR into one record per CDR3 protein. The table records about 830,000 distinct CDR3 sequences, 32% of them present only once. This sample comprised cultured CD8+ T cells from PBMCs, obtained from culture after CMV antigen stimulation. All receptors come from a human donor in good health (CMV status not recorded). Some clones in this sample may be carry-over from other donors' samples.

The chain links TRBV12-3 or TRBV12-4 to TRBJ2-1, with a tentative D call TRBD2 (6 bases). The CDR3 loop spans 16 amino acids. V lost 6 bases to trimming and J lost 4 bases, with 19 bases between them. In nucleotides, the CDR3 is TGTGCCAGCAGCCTGGGACTCCGCCCGGGTTACAATGAGCAGTTCTTC. Its protein is CASSLGLRPGYNEQFF.

V gene TRBV6-5 combines with J gene TRBJ2-7, with D possibly TRBD1 on 6 matching bases. The length of the CDR3 is 15 residues. V was clipped by 0 bases and J by 4 bases, with 13 bases between them. Germline V CDR1 and CDR2: MNHEY, SVGAGI. The CDR3 nucleotides are TGTGCCAGCAGTTACTCAGAGGGGACATCTTACGAGCAGTACTTC. This codes for CASSYSEGTSYEQYF.

This clonotype was detected a few times. The chain joins TRBV19 to TRBJ2-3; D may be TRBD2 (7 bases). V was shortened by 2 bases and J by 5 bases, with 11 bases between the two germline ends. CDR1 is LNHDA, CDR2 SQIVND, per germline (reference sequence). The CDR3 loop spans 14 amino acids. CDR3 protein: CASSIRGAGDTQYF. CDR3 sequence (DNA): TGTGCCAGTAGTATACGGGGGGCGGGAGATACGCAGTATTTT.

As for this clonotype: A single base separates this from a much larger clone, so it may be a read error. The chain couples TRBV7-6 to TRBJ2-2; a weak D match, TRBD1 (5 bases). The CDR3 sequence is 19 residues long. V was clipped by 2 bases and J by 1 base, with 20 bases between them. The germline V gene has CDR1 SGHVS and CDR2 FNYEAQ. Here the CDR3 reads CASSLSLSRQYENTGELFF. The CDR3 DNA is TGTGCCAGCAGCTTATCCCTAAGTAGACAGTACGAGAACACCGGGGAGCTGTTTTTT.

The genes are TRBV7-2 and TRBJ2-1, with TRBD2 matching 13 bases. CDR1 and CDR2 (germline): SGHTA, FQGNSA. J gave up 2 bases and V 1 base, and 5 bases lay outside the gene matches. The CDR3 spans 18 residues. In DNA, the CDR3 is TGTGCCAGCAGCTTAGACCGGACTAGCGGGGGCCCCTACAATGAGCAGTTCTTC. Amino acid sequence: CASSLDRTSGGPYNEQFF. The variable domain in full, completed from reference TRBV7-2 and TRBJ2-1, reads GAGVSQSPSNKVTEKGKDVELRCDPISGHTALYWYRQSLGQGLEFLIYFQGNSAPDKSGLPSDRFSAERTGGSVSTLTIQRTQQEDSAVYLCASSLDRTSGGPYNEQFFGPGTRLTVL.

This rearrangement joins TRBV12-3 or TRBV12-4 to TRBJ2-3, with D possibly being TRBD1 (6 bases). Deletions cut 2 bases from V and 4 bases from J, with 16 bases between. This CDR3 comprises 16 residues. In DNA form, the CDR3 reads TGTGCCAGCAGTTTATGGGGGCAGGAGCTCGCAGATACGCAGTATTTT. It is translated as CASSLWGQELADTQYF.

This clonotype was detected ten times or more. The rearrangement joins TRBV6-1 to TRBJ1-5; D remains ambiguous. Germline CDR1 reads MNHNS; CDR2 reads SASEGT. Trimming took 2 bases from V and 7 from J, leaving 9 bases between them. The length of the CDR3 is 13 residues. This CDR3 is CASSEFTWQPQHF. The CDR3 coding sequence is TGTGCCAGCAGTGAATTCACCTGGCAGCCCCAGCATTTT.

The chain carries TRBV7-9 and TRBJ2-7; D is perhaps TRBD1 or TRBD2 (5 bases each). Trimming took 5 bases from V and 5 from J, leaving 13 bases between them. The germline gives CDR1 SEHNR, CDR2 FQNEAQ (reference sequence). The CDR3 is made up of 13 amino acids. CDR3 sequence: CASSGRQRNEQYF. DNA of the CDR3: TGTGCCAGCAGCGGTAGACAGCGGAACGAGCAGTACTTC.

This clonotype was seen repeatedly, ten times or more. This rearrangement joins TRBV7-2 to TRBJ2-5; TRBD2 aligns across 16 bases. This CDR3 is 18 amino acids long. Germline CDR1 and CDR2: SGHTA and FQGNSA. V shed 8 bases, J shed 2 bases, and the junction held 11 bases outside the gene matches. CDR3 loop: CASRKRGLAGGPQETQYF. The CDR3 nucleotides are TGTGCCAGCCGCAAAAGGGGACTAGCGGGGGGGCCGCAAGAGACCCAGTACTTC. Using reference TRBV7-2 and TRBJ2-5 for the parts outside the CDR3, the full variable domain is GAGVSQSPSNKVTEKGKDVELRCDPISGHTALYWYRQSLGQGLEFLIYFQGNSAPDKSGLPSDRFSAERTGGSVSTLTIQRTQQEDSAVYLCASRKRGLAGGPQETQYFGPGTRLLVL.

On this clonotype: This may come from a read error, since a much larger clone is one base off. The V gene is TRBV7-6, the J gene TRBJ1-1; D call uncertain. Trimming removed 7 bases from V and 3 bases from J, with 18 bases in between. The CDR3 spans 15 residues. Germline loops: CDR1 SGHVS, CDR2 FNYEAQ. CDR3 nucleotide sequence: TGTGCCAGCACCAATGTGAACGGACCGGACACTGAAGCTTTCTTT. Protein product: CASTNVNGPDTEAFF.

This clonotype occurred a few times. The chain carries TRBV12-5 and TRBJ2-1, with TRBD1 identical over 9 bases. This CDR3 is 13 amino acids long. Germline CDR1 and CDR2: LGHNT and FRNRAP. After removal of 2 bases from V and 16 bases from J, the junction contained 9 bases not matched to a gene. The CDR3 sequence is CASGLTPGQGVFF. The CDR3 region has the DNA TGTGCTAGTGGTTTGACCCCGGGACAGGGAGTTTTCTTC.

The chain couples TRBV27 to TRBJ1-4; TRBD1 aligns across 7 bases. This CDR3 has 16 residues. The germline V gene encodes CDR1 MNHEY and CDR2 SMNVEV (reference sequence). With 8 bases clipped from V and 9 bases from J, the junction kept 18 bases outside the gene matches. This chain's CDR3 is CASWGAKTGAKKKLFF. CDR3 DNA sequence: TGTGCCAGCTGGGGGGCAAAAACAGGGGCGAAGAAAAAACTGTTTTTT.

V gene TRBV10-3 combines with J gene TRBJ2-5; TRBD2 might be the D (7 bases). V dropped 0 bases and J dropped 0 bases, with 17 bases sitting between them. The CDR3 totals 18 residues. The germline V gene encodes CDR1 ENHRY and CDR2 SYGVKD. CDR3 bases: TGTGCCATCAGTGAGTCCTTGGCGGGGGCTACTTACCAAGAGACCCAGTACTTC. Protein: CAISESLAGATYQETQYF.